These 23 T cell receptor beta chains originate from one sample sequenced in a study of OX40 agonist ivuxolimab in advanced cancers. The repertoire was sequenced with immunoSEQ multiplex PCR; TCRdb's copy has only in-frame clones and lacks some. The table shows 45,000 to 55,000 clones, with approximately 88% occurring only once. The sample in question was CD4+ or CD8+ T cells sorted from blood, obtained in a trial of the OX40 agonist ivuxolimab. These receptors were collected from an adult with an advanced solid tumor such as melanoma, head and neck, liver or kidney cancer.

The CDR3 DNA reads as TGCGCCAGCAGCCGGGACTACCCCCATGGTACCCAGTACTTC. Amino acids: CASSRDYPHGTQYF. The gene calls are TRBV10-1 and TRBJ2-5; 7 nucleotides agree with TRBD2. The ends lost 6 bases at V and 8 bases at J; junction bases unmatched: 12. This CDR3 comprises 14 residues. CDR1 is WNHNN, CDR2 SYGVQD, per germline (reference sequence).

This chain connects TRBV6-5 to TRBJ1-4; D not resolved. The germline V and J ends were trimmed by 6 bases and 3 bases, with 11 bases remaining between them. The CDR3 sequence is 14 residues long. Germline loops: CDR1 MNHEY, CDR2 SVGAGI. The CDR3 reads CASRFLSSNEKLFF. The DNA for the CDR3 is TGTGCCAGCAGGTTCCTGTCGTCTAATGAAAAACTGTTTTTT.

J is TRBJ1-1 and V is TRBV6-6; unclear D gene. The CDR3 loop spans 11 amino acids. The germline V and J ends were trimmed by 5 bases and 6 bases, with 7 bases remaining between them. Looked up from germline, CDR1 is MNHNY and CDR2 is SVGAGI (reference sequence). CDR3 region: CASSPSSEAFF. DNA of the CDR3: TGTGCCAGCAGTCCCTCTTCTGAAGCTTTCTTT.

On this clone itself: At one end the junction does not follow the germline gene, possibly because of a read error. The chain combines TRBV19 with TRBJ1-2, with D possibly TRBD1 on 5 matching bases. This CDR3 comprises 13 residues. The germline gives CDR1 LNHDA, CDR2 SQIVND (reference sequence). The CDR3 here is CTSSAEGQRGYTF. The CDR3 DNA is TGTACCAGTAGTGCCGAGGGGCAGCGGGGCTACACCTTC.

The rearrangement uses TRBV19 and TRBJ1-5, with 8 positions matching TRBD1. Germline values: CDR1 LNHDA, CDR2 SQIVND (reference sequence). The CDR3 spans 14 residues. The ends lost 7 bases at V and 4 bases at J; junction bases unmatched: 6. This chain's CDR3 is CASTDRGRNQPQHF. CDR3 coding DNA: TGTGCCAGTACCGACAGGGGCCGGAATCAGCCCCAGCATTTT.

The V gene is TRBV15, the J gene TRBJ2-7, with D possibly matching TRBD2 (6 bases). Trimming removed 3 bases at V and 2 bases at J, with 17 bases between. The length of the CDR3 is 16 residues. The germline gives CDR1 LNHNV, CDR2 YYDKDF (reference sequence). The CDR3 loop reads CATSRGSRTGAYEQYF. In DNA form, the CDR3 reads TGTGCCACCAGCAGGGGATCTAGGACGGGGGCCTACGAGCAGTACTTC.

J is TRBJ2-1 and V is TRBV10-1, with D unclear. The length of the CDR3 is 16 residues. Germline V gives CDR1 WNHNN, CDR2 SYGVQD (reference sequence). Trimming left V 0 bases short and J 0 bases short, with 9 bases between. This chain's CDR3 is CASSESTPSSYNEQFF. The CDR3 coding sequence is TGCGCCAGCAGTGAGTCGACACCCAGCTCCTACAATGAGCAGTTCTTC.

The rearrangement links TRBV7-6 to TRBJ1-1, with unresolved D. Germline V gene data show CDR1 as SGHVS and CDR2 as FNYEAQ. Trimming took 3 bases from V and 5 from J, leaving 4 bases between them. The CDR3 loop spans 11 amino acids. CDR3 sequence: CASSLRTEAFF. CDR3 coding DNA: TGTGCCAGCAGCTTGCGGACTGAAGCTTTCTTT.

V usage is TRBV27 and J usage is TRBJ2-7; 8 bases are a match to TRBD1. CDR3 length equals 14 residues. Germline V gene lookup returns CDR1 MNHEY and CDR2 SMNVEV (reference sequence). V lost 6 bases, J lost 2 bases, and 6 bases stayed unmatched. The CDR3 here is CASSWGQDTYEQYF. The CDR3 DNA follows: TGTGCCAGCAGCTGGGGACAGGACACCTACGAGCAGTACTTC.

CDR3 nucleotides: TGTGCCAGTAGTATTCGAGGCACCGATAGCAATCAGCCCCAGCATTTT. Translating it yields CASSIRGTDSNQPQHF. This chain links TRBV19 with TRBJ1-5; D unclear. Trimming removed 3 bases from V and 0 bases from J, with 12 bases in between. The CDR3 runs 16 residues. Germline V CDR1 and CDR2: LNHDA, SQIVND (reference sequence). The full variable domain, its missing parts supplied by reference TRBV19 and TRBJ1-5, is DGGITQSPKYLFRKEGQNVTLSCEQNLNHDAMYWYRQDPGQGLRLIYYSQIVNDFQKGDIAEGYSVSREKKESFPLTVTSAQKNPTAFYLCASSIRGTDSNQPQHFGDGTRLSIL.

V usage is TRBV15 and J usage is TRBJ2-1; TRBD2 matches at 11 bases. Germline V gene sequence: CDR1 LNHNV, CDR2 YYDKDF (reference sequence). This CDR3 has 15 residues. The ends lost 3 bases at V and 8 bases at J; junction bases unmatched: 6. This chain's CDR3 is CATSRFSGREDEQFF. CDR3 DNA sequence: TGTGCCACCAGCAGGTTTAGCGGGAGGGAGGATGAGCAGTTCTTC.

The CDR3 coding sequence is TGTGCCAGCAGCTTACAACAGTCATCGCCCCTCCACTTT. Its protein is CASSLQQSSPLHF. The chain recombines TRBV7-2 with TRBJ1-6; D call uncertain. The CDR3 length is 13 residues. In germline, CDR1 is SGHTA, CDR2 FQGNSA. Trimming left V 2 bases short and J 13 bases short, with 12 bases between.

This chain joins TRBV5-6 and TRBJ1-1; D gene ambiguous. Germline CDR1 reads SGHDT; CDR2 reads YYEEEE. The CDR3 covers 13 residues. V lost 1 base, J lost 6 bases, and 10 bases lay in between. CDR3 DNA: TGTGCCAGCAGCTTGTCGGGTAACCCTGAAGCTTTCTTT. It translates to CASSLSGNPEAFF.

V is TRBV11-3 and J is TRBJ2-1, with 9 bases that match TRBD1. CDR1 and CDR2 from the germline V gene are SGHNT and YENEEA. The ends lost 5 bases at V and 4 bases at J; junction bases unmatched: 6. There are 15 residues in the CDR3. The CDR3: CASSRAGTGYNEQFF. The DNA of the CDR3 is TGTGCCAGCAGCCGAGCGGGGACAGGGTACAATGAGCAGTTCTTC.

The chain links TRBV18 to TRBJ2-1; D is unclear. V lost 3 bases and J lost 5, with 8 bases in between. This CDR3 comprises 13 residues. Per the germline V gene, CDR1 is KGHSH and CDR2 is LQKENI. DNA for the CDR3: TGTGCCAGCTCACCCACACGGAACAATGAGCAGTTCTTC. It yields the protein CASSPTRNNEQFF.

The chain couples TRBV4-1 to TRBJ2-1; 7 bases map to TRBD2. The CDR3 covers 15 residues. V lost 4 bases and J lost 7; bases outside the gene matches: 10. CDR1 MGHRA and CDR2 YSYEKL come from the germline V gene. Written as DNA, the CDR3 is TGCGCCAGCAGCCCTACGCCTAGCGGAGGGAATGAGCAGTTCTTC. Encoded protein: CASSPTPSGGNEQFF.

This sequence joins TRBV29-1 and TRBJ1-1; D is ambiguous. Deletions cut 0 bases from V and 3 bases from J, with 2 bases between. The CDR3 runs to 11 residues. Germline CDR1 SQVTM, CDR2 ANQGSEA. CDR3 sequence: CSVEDHTEAFF. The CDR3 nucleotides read TGCAGCGTTGAAGATCACACTGAAGCTTTCTTT.

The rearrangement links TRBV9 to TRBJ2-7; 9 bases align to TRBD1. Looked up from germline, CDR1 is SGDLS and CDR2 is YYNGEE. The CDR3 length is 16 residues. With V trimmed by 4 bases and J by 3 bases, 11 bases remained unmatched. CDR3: CASSLSPGTGIYEQYF. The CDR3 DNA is TGTGCCAGCAGCCTCTCCCCCGGGACAGGGATCTACGAGCAGTACTTC.

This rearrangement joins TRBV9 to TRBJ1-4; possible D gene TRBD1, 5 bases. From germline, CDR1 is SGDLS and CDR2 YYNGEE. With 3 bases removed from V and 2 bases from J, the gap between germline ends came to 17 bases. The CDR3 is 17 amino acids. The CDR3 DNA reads TGTGCCAGCAGCGGCAAGGAGGGGCAGAAGACTAATGAAAAACTGTTTTTT. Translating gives CASSGKEGQKTNEKLFF.

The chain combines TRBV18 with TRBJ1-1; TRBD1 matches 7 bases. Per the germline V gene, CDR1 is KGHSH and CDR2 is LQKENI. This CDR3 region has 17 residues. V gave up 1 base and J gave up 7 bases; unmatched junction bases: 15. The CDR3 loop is CASSPQSSGGAGGEAFF. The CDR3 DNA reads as TGTGCCAGCTCACCACAGAGTAGCGGGGGCGCAGGGGGTGAAGCTTTCTTT. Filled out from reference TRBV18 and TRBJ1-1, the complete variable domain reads NAGVMQNPRHLVRRRGQEARLRCSPMKGHSHVYWYRQLPEEGLKFMVYLQKENIIDESGMPKERFSAEFPKEGPSILRIQQVVRGDSAAYFCASSPQSSGGAGGEAFFGQGTRLTVV.

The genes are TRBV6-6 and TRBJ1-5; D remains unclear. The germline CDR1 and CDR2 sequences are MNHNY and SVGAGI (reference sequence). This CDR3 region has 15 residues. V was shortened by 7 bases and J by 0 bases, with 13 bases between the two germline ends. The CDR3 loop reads CASKLEGHSNQPQHF. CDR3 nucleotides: TGTGCCAGCAAGTTGGAGGGCCATAGCAATCAGCCCCAGCATTTT.

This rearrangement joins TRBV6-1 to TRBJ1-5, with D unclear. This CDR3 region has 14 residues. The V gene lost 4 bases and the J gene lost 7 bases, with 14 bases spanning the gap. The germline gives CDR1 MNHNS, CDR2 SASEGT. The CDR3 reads CASSVGRFGQPQHF. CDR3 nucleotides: TGTGCCAGCAGTGTAGGCAGGTTTGGACAGCCCCAGCATTTT.

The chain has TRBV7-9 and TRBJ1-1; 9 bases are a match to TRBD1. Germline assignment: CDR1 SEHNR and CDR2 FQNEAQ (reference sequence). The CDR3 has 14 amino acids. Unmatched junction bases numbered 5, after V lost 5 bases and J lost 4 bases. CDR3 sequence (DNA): TGTGCCAGCAGCGTGACAGGGGGTGGCACTGAAGCTTTCTTT. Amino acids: CASSVTGGGTEAFF.